This entry lists 32 T cell receptor beta chains sequenced from one sample in a study of CD8+ T cells in alopecia areata. cDNA reverse transcribed from extracted RNA served as the sequencing template. The method was immunoSEQ multiplex PCR; TCRdb's version includes in-frame clones alone and lacks a portion of them. The sample has 90,000 to 150,000 clones; approximately 59% are singletons. Treatment given: oral pan-JAK inhibitor, 5-10 mg twice daily. The sample consisted of CD8+ T cells sorted from blood, taken at week 4, from a patient treated with tofacitinib. The receptor source for this set is a human donor with alopecia areata.

The rearrangement joins TRBV7-9 to TRBJ2-7; TRBD1 aligns across 9 bases. Germline values: CDR1 SEHNR, CDR2 FQNEAQ (reference sequence). J lost 5 bases, V lost 5 bases, and 7 bases had no gene match. The CDR3 runs 14 residues. CDR3 region: CASSPGTGMNEQYF. The CDR3 DNA sequence: TGTGCCAGCAGCCCAGGGACAGGGATGAACGAGCAGTACTTC.

This clone appeared a few times. The rearrangement joins TRBV28 to TRBJ1-2, with D uncertain. Germline V gene lookup returns CDR1 MDHEN and CDR2 SYDVKM. V lost 2 bases to trimming and J lost 4 bases, with 17 bases between them. This CDR3 has 16 amino acids. DNA for the CDR3: TGTGCCAGCAGTTTAGGTCCTCGTTCAGTGATCTATGGCTACACCTTC. Translating it yields CASSLGPRSVIYGYTF.

V usage is TRBV2 and J usage is TRBJ2-4; D is perhaps TRBD1 or TRBD2 (6 bases each). The CDR3 sequence is 14 residues long. CDR1 and CDR2 (germline): SNHLY, FYNNEI. V lost 8 bases and J 4 bases, leaving 15 bases between the germline ends. CDR3 amino acids: CASSARGPKNIQYF. CDR3 DNA: TGTGCCAGCTCTGCACGGGGGCCGAAAAACATTCAGTACTTC. The complete variable domain, with remaining parts taken from reference TRBV2 and TRBJ2-4, reads EPEVTQTPSHQVTQMGQEVILRCVPISNHLYFYWYRQILGQKVEFLVSFYNNEISEKSEIFDDQFSVERPDGSNFTLKIRSTKLEDSAMYFCASSARGPKNIQYFGAGTRLSVL.

The gene calls are TRBV30 and TRBJ2-5; no clear D. The CDR3 has 13 amino acids. The germline gives CDR1 GTSNPN, CDR2 SVGIG (reference sequence). Trimming shortened V by 0 bases and J by 2 bases, and 7 bases separated the two germline ends. CDR3 protein: CAWSVPGQETQYF. The CDR3 nucleotides read TGTGCCTGGAGTGTACCTGGGCAAGAGACCCAGTACTTC.

This clone was seen a few times. V gene TRBV29-1 combines with J gene TRBJ1-2, with no clear D. Germline CDR1 is SQVTM and CDR2 is ANQGSEA. V was pared by 4 bases and J by 4 bases, with 10 bases between. This CDR3 has 12 residues. For the CDR3, the DNA is TGCAGCGTTGTCTCCGTTCCCTATGGCTACACCTTC. This gives the protein CSVVSVPYGYTF.

The chain uses TRBV19 and TRBJ2-5, with 7 bases fitting TRBD2. The CDR3 sequence is 16 residues long. Germline V gene sequence: CDR1 LNHDA, CDR2 SQIVND (reference sequence). V lost 5 bases, J lost 2 bases, and 11 bases stayed unmatched. The CDR3 DNA reads as TGTGCCAGTAGTGTGACTAGCTACGGATTGCAAGAGACCCAGTACTTC. It is translated as CASSVTSYGLQETQYF.

This sequence joins TRBV28 and TRBJ2-7, with 8 bases lining up with TRBD1. From germline, CDR1 is MDHEN and CDR2 SYDVKM. The CDR3 spans 17 residues. V dropped 3 bases and J dropped 2; count of bases not matched to a gene: 12. The CDR3 DNA sequence: TGTGCCAGCAGTTTTCCCCGCACAGGGGGTGATGCCTACGAGCAGTACTTC. Protein sequence: CASSFPRTGGDAYEQYF. Drawing the rest from reference TRBV28 and TRBJ2-7, the complete variable domain is DVKVTQSSRYLVKRTGEKVFLECVQDMDHENMFWYRQDPGLGLRLIYFSYDVKMKEKGDIPEGYSVSREKKERFSLILESASTNQTSMYLCASSFPRTGGDAYEQYFGPGTRLTVT.

This sequence joins TRBV7-6 and TRBJ2-5; 7 bases are shared with TRBD1. Germline CDR1 reads SGHVS; CDR2 reads FNYEAQ. This CDR3 contains 15 residues. The V segment lost 0 bases and the J segment 5 bases; nucleotides outside the gene matches: 6. The CDR3 reads CASSLAYRGQETQYF. CDR3 nucleotide sequence: TGTGCCAGCAGCTTAGCCTACAGGGGACAGGAGACCCAGTACTTC.

The CDR3 bases are TGTGCCAGCAGCTTCGGGGGGACCGGCAATGAGCAGTTCTTC. Translated, it gives CASSFGGTGNEQFF. The chain combines TRBV7-2 with TRBJ2-1, with 7 bases matching TRBD2. Unmatched junction bases numbered 5, after V lost 3 bases and J lost 6 bases. The CDR3 length is 14 residues. Germline V gene sequence: CDR1 SGHTA, CDR2 FQGNSA. The entire variable domain, with the rest obtained from reference TRBV7-2 and TRBJ2-1, is as follows: GAGVSQSPSNKVTEKGKDVELRCDPISGHTALYWYRQSLGQGLEFLIYFQGNSAPDKSGLPSDRFSAERTGGSVSTLTIQRTQQEDSAVYLCASSFGGTGNEQFFGPGTRLTVL.

This chain links TRBV7-3 with TRBJ2-5; tentative D call: TRBD2 (6 bases). The CDR3 covers 15 residues. The ends were cut back, 4 bases at V and 5 bases at J, with 17 bases in the middle. In germline, CDR1 is SGHTA, CDR2 FQGTGA. CDR3 DNA: TGTGCCAGCAGCTCCCAGGGCTGGGGAGGTGAGACCCAGTACTTC. Translation: CASSSQGWGGETQYF.

J is TRBJ2-3 and V is TRBV29-1; D is possibly TRBD2 (6 bases). Germline CDR1 and CDR2: SQVTM and ANQGSEA. V lost 0 bases and J 1 base, leaving 20 bases between the germline ends. The CDR3 contains 18 residues. CDR3 nucleotide sequence: TGCAGCGTTGAAGAAACCGATCTGGGGGGTTTCGGCACAGATACGCAGTATTTT. It encodes CSVEETDLGGFGTDTQYF.

The chain joins TRBV2 to TRBJ2-5; 15 bases fit TRBD2. Germline CDR1 SNHLY, CDR2 FYNNEI. The CDR3 is 19 residues long. Trimming at V came to 3 bases and at J to 4 bases, leaving 12 bases not matched to a gene. The CDR3 nucleotides read TGTGCCAGCAGTGATGCCGGGACTAGCGGGGGGCCGAAACGAGAGACCCAGTACTTC. Protein sequence: CASSDAGTSGGPKRETQYF.

V and J are TRBV13 and TRBJ2-7, with 7 bases lining up with TRBD1. CDR1 is PRHDT and CDR2 is FYEKMQ in the germline V gene (reference sequence). The CDR3 spans 14 residues. V was clipped by 4 bases and J by 0 bases; unmatched bases: 3. The CDR3 DNA is TGTGCCAGCAGCTCACAGGGGAGCTCCTACGAGCAGTACTTC. Protein sequence: CASSSQGSSYEQYF. Full variable domain (outside the CDR3, taken from reference TRBV13 and TRBJ2-7): AAGVIQSPRHLIKEKRETATLKCYPIPRHDTVYWYQQGPGQDPQFLISFYEKMQSDKGSIPDRFSAQQFSDYHSELNMSSLELGDSALYFCASSSQGSSYEQYFGPGTRLTVT.

The gene calls are TRBV23-1 and TRBJ1-2; TRBD1 matches 9 bases. TRBV23-1 is an ORF, and what it does is uncertain. This CDR3 has 16 residues. V shed 1 base and J 3 bases; nucleotides not matched to a gene: 6. CDR3 DNA sequence: TGCGCCAGCAGTCAATGGGGACAGGGAGATGACTATGGCTACACCTTC. It encodes CASSQWGQGDDYGYTF.

V usage is TRBV15 and J usage is TRBJ1-1; the D is unclear. Germline values: CDR1 LNHNV, CDR2 YYDKDF (reference sequence). The CDR3 sequence is 13 residues long. V was shortened by 3 bases and J by 1 base, with 6 bases between the two germline ends. For the CDR3, the DNA is TGTGCCACCAGCAGTCTAGGGAACACTGAAGCTTTCTTT. It codes for CATSSLGNTEAFF. Together with reference TRBV15 and TRBJ1-1, the CDR3 gives the full variable domain: DAMVIQNPRYQVTQFGKPVTLSCSQTLNHNVMYWYQQKSSQAPKLLFHYYDKDFNNEADTPDNFQSRRPNTSFCFLDIRSPGLGDTAMYLCATSSLGNTEAFFGQGTRLTVV.

This chain uses TRBV5-4 with TRBJ1-2; possible D gene TRBD1, 5 bases. The CDR3 is made up of 14 amino acids. In germline, CDR1 is SGHNT, CDR2 YYREEE (reference sequence). Trimming stripped 2 bases from V and 3 bases from J, with 11 bases between. The CDR3 here is CASSLAGPDYGYTF. DNA for the CDR3: TGTGCCAGCAGCTTAGCGGGACCGGACTATGGCTACACCTTC.

The rearrangement joins TRBV30 to TRBJ2-4; TRBD2 aligns across 11 bases. The CDR3 consists of 16 residues. J gave up 5 bases and V 3 bases, and 9 bases lay outside the gene matches. Germline assignment: CDR1 GTSNPN and CDR2 SVGIG (reference sequence). The CDR3 nucleotides read TGTGCCTGGAGCGACGGTAGCGGGGGGGCCCAAAACATTCAGTACTTC. The encoded protein is CAWSDGSGGAQNIQYF. Combining the CDR3 with reference TRBV30 and TRBJ2-4 gives the whole variable domain SQTIHQWPATLVQPVGSPLSLECTVEGTSNPNLYWYRQAAGRGLQLLFYSVGIGQISSEVPQNLSASRPQDRQFILSSKKLLLSDSGFYLCAWSDGSGGAQNIQYFGAGTRLSVL.

The sample holds a few counts of this clone. The CDR3 coding sequence is TGTGCCAGCAGCTTAGCGGGGGCTCTATACAATGAGCAGTTCTTC. Its protein product is CASSLAGALYNEQFF. This chain links TRBV9 with TRBJ2-1; 9 bases fit TRBD2. The CDR3 contains 15 residues. The V gene's germline CDR1 is SGDLS and CDR2 YYNGEE. V trimming: 4 bases; J trimming: 4 bases; junction bases outside the gene matches: 6.

V and J are TRBV15 and TRBJ2-1, with D tentatively TRBD2 (6 bases). Germline lookup yields CDR1 LNHNV and CDR2 YYDKDF (reference sequence). V shed 2 bases and J shed 6 bases, with 20 bases lying between them. The CDR3 is 17 residues long. This CDR3 reads CATSRPSGVLPGNEQFF. In nucleotides, the CDR3 is TGTGCCACCAGCAGACCCTCGGGAGTACTGCCGGGCAATGAGCAGTTCTTC.

The rearrangement uses TRBV13 and TRBJ2-5; 9 bases line up with TRBD2. The CDR3 has 16 residues. V trimming: 0 bases; J trimming: 2 bases; junction bases outside the gene matches: 4. Germline CDR1 is PRHDT and CDR2 is FYEKMQ (reference sequence). The CDR3 coding sequence is TGTGCCAGCAGCTTAGGTCTAGCGGGGACACAAGAGACCCAGTACTTC. This encodes CASSLGLAGTQETQYF.

V gene TRBV30 combines with J gene TRBJ2-3; D ambiguous. Germline CDR1 and CDR2: GTSNPN and SVGIG (reference sequence). The V end lost 3 bases, the J end lost 1 base, and 14 bases lay between the germline ends. The CDR3 is made up of 15 amino acids. CDR3 amino acids: CAWSPTAGGTDTQYF. The CDR3 DNA follows: TGTGCCTGGAGCCCTACCGCTGGGGGCACAGATACGCAGTATTTT.

The chain carries TRBV5-1 and TRBJ1-2; D is unresolved. V lost 0 bases and J lost 6, with 6 bases in between. The CDR3 is made up of 12 amino acids. The germline V gene encodes CDR1 SGHRS and CDR2 YFSETQ. As DNA, the CDR3 is TGCGCCAGCAGCTTGGAGGCTGATGGCTACACCTTC. It encodes CASSLEADGYTF.

This clone has only one observation. The chain uses TRBV30 and TRBJ2-2; D call uncertain. Deletions cut 0 bases from V and 5 bases from J, with 10 bases between. This CDR3 is 14 amino acids long. CDR1 and CDR2 from the germline V gene are GTSNPN and SVGIG (reference sequence). The CDR3 bases are TGTGCCTGGAGTGTAACCGTCGGGACCGGGGAGCTGTTTTTT. Translation: CAWSVTVGTGELFF. The full variable domain, in which reference TRBV30 and TRBJ2-2 provide the parts outside the CDR3, is SQTIHQWPATLVQPVGSPLSLECTVEGTSNPNLYWYRQAAGRGLQLLFYSVGIGQISSEVPQNLSASRPQDRQFILSSKKLLLSDSGFYLCAWSVTVGTGELFFGEGSRLTVL.

The V gene is TRBV7-9, the J gene TRBJ2-5, with 11 bases lining up with TRBD1. The V gene's germline CDR1 is SEHNR and CDR2 FQNEAQ (reference sequence). CDR3 length: 16 amino acids. V lost 5 bases, J lost 0 bases, and 5 bases stayed unmatched. CDR3 nucleotide sequence: TGTGCCAGCAGCGGACGGACAGGGGGCTACCAAGAGACCCAGTACTTC. Protein: CASSGRTGGYQETQYF.

The chain couples TRBV7-2 to TRBJ2-1, with 8 nucleotides matching TRBD2. The V and J ends lost 5 bases and 2 bases, in that order; junction bases with no gene match: 5. The CDR3 covers 15 residues. Germline V CDR1 and CDR2: SGHTA, FQGNSA. CDR3 sequence (DNA): TGTGCCAGCAGCCCTAGCGGGCTAACCTACAATGAGCAGTTCTTC. Amino acid sequence: CASSPSGLTYNEQFF.

The V gene is TRBV9, the J gene TRBJ2-1; tentative D call: TRBD2 (5 bases). The CDR3 runs 12 residues. Germline CDR1 reads SGDLS; CDR2 reads YYNGEE. Deletions cut 2 bases from V and 6 bases from J, with 6 bases between. Here the CDR3 DNA reads TGTGCCAGCAGCGTTACTAGCAATGAGCAGTTCTTC. As protein: CASSVTSNEQFF.

The genes are TRBV13 and TRBJ2-1; no reliable D call. The CDR3 contains 15 residues. V lost 4 bases and J 0 bases, leaving 10 bases between the germline ends. Germline V gene sequence: CDR1 PRHDT, CDR2 FYEKMQ (reference sequence). In DNA, the CDR3 is TGTGCCAGCAGCTGGGGAATCAGCTCCTACAATGAGCAGTTCTTC. Protein: CASSWGISSYNEQFF.

The rearrangement links TRBV19 to TRBJ1-1, with D unresolved. Per the germline V gene, CDR1 is LNHDA and CDR2 is SQIVND (reference sequence). This CDR3 spans 14 amino acids. The ends were cut back, 5 bases at V and 0 bases at J, with 10 bases in the middle. As DNA, the CDR3 is TGTGCCAGTAGTCTAACCAGCATGAACACTGAAGCTTTCTTT. Amino acid sequence: CASSLTSMNTEAFF.

The rearrangement links TRBV6-5 to TRBJ2-3; the D is unclear. V lost 6 bases to trimming and J lost 1 base, with 2 bases between them. The CDR3 totals 11 residues. Germline CDR1 is MNHEY and CDR2 is SVGAGI. Here the CDR3 reads CASRGTDTQYF. CDR3 nucleotide sequence: TGTGCCAGCAGGGGCACAGATACGCAGTATTTT.

This clone was counted only a few times. V is TRBV29-1 and J is TRBJ1-5; D is perhaps TRBD1 (5 bases). The CDR3 extends over 12 amino acids. Deletions cut 7 bases from V and 7 bases from J, with 14 bases between. Germline assignment: CDR1 SQVTM and CDR2 ANQGSEA. The DNA of the CDR3 is TGCAGCGCCCGGGAGGGGACCCAGCCCCAGCATTTT. Amino acid sequence: CSAREGTQPQHF.

The genes are TRBV14 and TRBJ2-7; no firm D call. CDR1 SGHDN and CDR2 FVKESK come from the germline V gene. V lost 3 bases and J lost 0, with 9 bases in between. This CDR3 comprises 14 residues. The CDR3 DNA follows: TGTGCCAGCAGCCACCTTGAAAGCTCCTACGAGCAGTACTTC. This gives the protein CASSHLESSYEQYF.

The V gene is TRBV15, the J gene TRBJ1-1, with a tentative D call TRBD1 (6 bases). Germline CDR1 reads LNHNV; CDR2 reads YYDKDF (reference sequence). Between the trimmed V and J ends, which lost 7 bases and 6 bases, there was a span of 12 bases. This CDR3 is built from 12 residues. Written as DNA, the CDR3 is TGTGCCACCAACATGGGGGGCCCTGAAGCTTTCTTT. It encodes CATNMGGPEAFF. The complete variable domain, with remaining parts taken from reference TRBV15 and TRBJ1-1, reads DAMVIQNPRYQVTQFGKPVTLSCSQTLNHNVMYWYQQKSSQAPKLLFHYYDKDFNNEADTPDNFQSRRPNTSFCFLDIRSPGLGDTAMYLCATNMGGPEAFFGQGTRLTVV.